This T cell receptor (beta chain) was found in a study of cytomegalovirus exposure and HLA in healthy donors. General study results and limits: Later work showed greater clonal expansion in HLA-associated TCR beta chains than in equally common others.

Primers included in the PCR were 60 Vbeta and 13 Jbeta primers. In the authors' workflow: A follow-up analysis tallied about 88 million unique TCR beta chains, 8.5 million to 14 million shared. Data came from immunoSEQ multiplex PCR; TCRdb stores just in-frame clones and leaves some out. V and J calls plus clone size are reproduced from that table; the DNA served to infer D and trimming. This sample's clone table lists about 60,000 clones. With 2 bases removed from V and 0 bases from J, the gap between germline ends came to 19 bases. This CDR3 spans 18 amino acids. The germline V gene has CDR1 LNHDA and CDR2 SQIVND (reference sequence). About this clone itself: Its antigen remains unidentified.

Sequencing was done on a sample of PBMCs. This chain uses TRBV19 with TRBJ1-2; no firm D call. The TCR originated in a man aged 45 to 65 in good health and CMV-seropositive. The CDR3 DNA is TGTGCCAGTAGTATATCCAGGAGGATCGTCCGCACTAACTATGGCTACACCTTC. The encoded protein is CASSISRRIVRTNYGYTF.